A single sample is the source of the 30 T cell receptor beta chains below, sequenced in a study of T cell repertoires in cytomegalovirus infection. TCRdb re-called the reads with MiXCR, one entry per CDR3 protein. Found here are 200,000 to 250,000 distinct CDR3 sequences, approximately 13% of them singletons; the top ten hold 1.5% to 2%. Sequenced: PBMCs. The source of these receptors is a human donor in good health (CMV status not recorded). Some clones in this sample may be carry-over from other donors' samples.

This clonotype was detected many times. V and J are TRBV12-3 or TRBV12-4 and TRBJ2-7, with 9 bases that match TRBD2. V lost 5 bases and J lost 7; bases outside the gene matches: 15. This CDR3 is 16 amino acids long. The CDR3: CASSPLASGTIKEQYF. CDR3 bases: TGTGCCAGCAGTCCTTTGGCTAGCGGGACCATTAAAGAGCAGTACTTC.

This clonotype came up many times. V gene TRBV7-6 combines with J gene TRBJ1-6; D gene ambiguous. The CDR3 totals 15 residues. V was cut by 1 base and J by 4 bases, with 8 bases left in between. CDR1 and CDR2 from the germline V gene are SGHVS and FNYEAQ. The CDR3 DNA reads as TGTGCCAGCAGCTTAGACCCTAGGTATAATTCACCCCTCCACTTT. It encodes CASSLDPRYNSPLHF.

There are many counts of this clonotype. The chain carries TRBV7-9 and TRBJ1-1; the D gene is possibly TRBD1 (6 bases). Germline V CDR1 and CDR2: SEHNR, FQNEAQ (reference sequence). The V end lost 7 bases, the J end lost 1 base, and 10 bases lay between the germline ends. This CDR3 contains 13 residues. The CDR3 DNA reads TGTGCCAGCAAGGCAGGGGCGAACACTGAAGCTTTCTTT. Protein product: CASKAGANTEAFF.

The chain has TRBV7-3 and TRBJ2-2, with 8 positions matching TRBD1. CDR3 length: 15 residues. J lost 4 bases, V lost 5 bases, and 6 bases had no gene match. Germline V gene sequence: CDR1 SGHTA, CDR2 FQGTGA. DNA of the CDR3: TGTGCCAGCAGCCCGGACAGGGTGTCCACCGGGGAGCTGTTTTTT. Translated: CASSPDRVSTGELFF.

At least ten counts were recorded for this clonotype. This rearrangement joins TRBV12-3 or TRBV12-4 to TRBJ1-1; a possible D gene is TRBD1 (5 bases). The CDR3 length is 15 residues. V shed 4 bases and J shed 4 bases, with 16 bases lying between them. DNA for the CDR3: TGTGCCAGCAGTTCCCGCCTACGGGGGAGCACTGAAGCTTTCTTT. It codes for CASSSRLRGSTEAFF.

This clonotype was counted many times. In nucleotides, the CDR3 is TGCAGTGCTAGAGCACTAGCGGGAGCACACAATGAGCAGTTCTTC. Its protein product is CSARALAGAHNEQFF. The rearrangement joins TRBV20-1 to TRBJ2-1, with 11 bases fitting TRBD2. Germline assignment: CDR1 DFQATT and CDR2 SNEGSKA (reference sequence). Losses at the gene ends were 1 base for V and 5 bases for J; bases not matched to a gene: 4. This CDR3 is built from 15 residues.

The table lists this clonotype with many counts. The chain is built from TRBV7-2 and TRBJ2-2; no clear D. Trimming pared 4 bases from V and 5 bases from J, leaving 8 bases between. Germline V lookup: CDR1 SGHTA, CDR2 FQGNSA. This CDR3 has 13 amino acids. The CDR3 is CASSSWGTGELFF. CDR3 DNA sequence: TGTGCCAGCAGCTCGTGGGGTACCGGGGAGCTGTTTTTT.

This clonotype was counted at least ten times. The chain links TRBV7-9 to TRBJ1-5; D call uncertain. CDR1 SEHNR and CDR2 FQNEAQ come from the germline V gene (reference sequence). Trimming took 3 bases from V and 2 from J, leaving 17 bases between them. The CDR3 has 17 residues. The CDR3 reads CASSFLRRAVGNQPQHF. The CDR3, as DNA: TGTGCCAGCAGCTTCCTCCGGAGGGCTGTTGGCAATCAGCCCCAGCATTTT.

The chain joins TRBV20-1 to TRBJ1-2; D is ambiguous. The germline gives CDR1 DFQATT, CDR2 SNEGSKA (reference sequence). V shed 5 bases and J shed 8 bases, with 15 bases lying between them. CDR3 length: 12 amino acids. The CDR3 is CSAASTTEGYTF. The CDR3, as DNA: TGCAGTGCTGCTAGCACAACGGAAGGCTACACCTTC.

This clonotype was detected only a few times. The CDR3 protein is CASSGSRGLTKGAFF. As DNA, the CDR3 is TGTGCCAGCAGTGGGTCCCGAGGCCTCACAAAAGGAGCTTTCTTT. The V call is TRBV2, the J call TRBJ1-1, with D unclear. The germline CDR1 and CDR2 sequences are SNHLY and FYNNEI. CDR3 length equals 15 residues. V was trimmed by 4 bases and J by 10 bases, leaving 22 bases between them.

This clonotype was observed at least ten times. The V call is TRBV7-2, the J call TRBJ2-7; no clear D gene. The ends were cut back, 5 bases at V and 6 bases at J, with 11 bases in the middle. CDR1 and CDR2 (germline): SGHTA, FQGNSA. The CDR3 sequence is 12 residues long. CDR3 sequence (DNA): TGTGCCAGCAGCCCAGACCCTTTCGAGCAGTACTTC. It yields the protein CASSPDPFEQYF. Drawing the rest from reference TRBV7-2 and TRBJ2-7, the complete variable domain is GAGVSQSPSNKVTEKGKDVELRCDPISGHTALYWYRQSLGQGLEFLIYFQGNSAPDKSGLPSDRFSAERTGGSVSTLTIQRTQQEDSAVYLCASSPDPFEQYFGPGTRLTVT.

This clonotype was counted at least ten times. J is TRBJ2-3 and V is TRBV7-2; TRBD1 aligns across 7 bases. Germline lookup yields CDR1 SGHTA and CDR2 FQGNSA. This CDR3 has 15 amino acids. With V trimmed by 4 bases and J by 3 bases, 7 bases remained unmatched. This chain's CDR3 is CASSSQGVKTDTQYF. In DNA form, the CDR3 reads TGTGCCAGCAGCTCGCAGGGGGTTAAAACAGATACGCAGTATTTT.

There are many counts of this clonotype. The rearrangement links TRBV19 to TRBJ1-1, with a tentative D call TRBD1 (5 bases). Trimming stripped 5 bases from V and 5 bases from J, with 18 bases between. The CDR3 extends over 15 amino acids. CDR1 is LNHDA, CDR2 SQIVND, per germline (reference sequence). The CDR3 spells CASSPREGWRTEAFF. In nucleotides, the CDR3 is TGTGCCAGTAGTCCCCGGGAGGGGTGGAGAACTGAAGCTTTCTTT.

This clonotype was picked up many times. This chain links TRBV6-1 with TRBJ2-7; the match to TRBD2 covers 12 bases. V was clipped by 7 bases and J by 2 bases; unmatched bases: 6. The CDR3 is 15 residues long. Germline V gives CDR1 MNHNS, CDR2 SASEGT. The CDR3 protein is CASTQTSGSPYEQYF. In nucleotides, the CDR3 is TGTGCCAGCACCCAGACTAGCGGGAGTCCCTACGAGCAGTACTTC.

This clonotype was seen ten or more times. The chain combines TRBV7-2 with TRBJ1-6, with D possibly matching TRBD1 (5 bases). CDR3 size: 12 residues. V dropped 8 bases and J dropped 7 bases, with 9 bases sitting between them. Germline values: CDR1 SGHTA, CDR2 FQGNSA. CDR3 sequence (DNA): TGTGCCAGCCGCAGGGCAAATTCACCCCTCCACTTT. It codes for CASRRANSPLHF. Complete variable domain (other parts from reference TRBV7-2 and TRBJ1-6): GAGVSQSPSNKVTEKGKDVELRCDPISGHTALYWYRQSLGQGLEFLIYFQGNSAPDKSGLPSDRFSAERTGGSVSTLTIQRTQQEDSAVYLCASRRANSPLHFGNGTRLTVT.

This clonotype was seen at least ten times. The rearrangement uses TRBV20-1 and TRBJ2-3; D may match TRBD1 or TRBD2 (5 bases each). Deletions cut 5 bases from V and 4 bases from J, with 13 bases between. This CDR3 has 13 residues. In germline, CDR1 is DFQATT, CDR2 SNEGSKA (reference sequence). In DNA, the CDR3 is TGCAGTGCTCGCCCGGGGACCTCAGATACGCAGTATTTT. It translates to CSARPGTSDTQYF.

This clonotype was recorded many times. The chain recombines TRBV7-2 with TRBJ2-3, with TRBD2 matching 7 bases. The length of the CDR3 is 15 residues. Germline CDR1 is SGHTA and CDR2 is FQGNSA. V lost 6 bases and J lost 4; bases outside the gene matches: 10. Here the CDR3 reads CASSASGVVADTQYF. CDR3 in DNA: TGTGCCAGCAGTGCCAGCGGGGTGGTCGCAGATACGCAGTATTTT.

This clonotype has at least ten counts. The chain uses TRBV2 and TRBJ2-2; D possibly corresponds to TRBD1 (7 bases). The ends were cut back, 5 bases at V and 6 bases at J, with 19 bases in the middle. This CDR3 has 16 amino acids. Looked up from germline, CDR1 is SNHLY and CDR2 is FYNNEI. The CDR3 protein is CASSSAGGTFAGELFF. As DNA, the CDR3 is TGTGCCAGCAGTTCCGCAGGGGGGACTTTCGCCGGGGAGCTGTTTTTT. The whole variable domain, filled in from reference TRBV2 and TRBJ2-2, reads EPEVTQTPSHQVTQMGQEVILRCVPISNHLYFYWYRQILGQKVEFLVSFYNNEISEKSEIFDDQFSVERPDGSNFTLKIRSTKLEDSAMYFCASSSAGGTFAGELFFGEGSRLTVL.

This clonotype was recorded many times. V gene TRBV28 combines with J gene TRBJ2-1; D perhaps matches TRBD2 (6 bases). The CDR3 has 14 amino acids. Germline CDR1 MDHEN, CDR2 SYDVKM. Trimming stripped 6 bases from V and 6 bases from J, with 15 bases between. The chain's CDR3 is CASSPGTRVNEQFF. The CDR3 DNA reads TGTGCCAGCAGCCCAGGGACTCGAGTCAATGAGCAGTTCTTC.

This chain uses TRBV5-6 with TRBJ1-5, with 8 bases that match TRBD1. V dropped 3 bases and J dropped 4; count of bases not matched to a gene: 12. Germline values: CDR1 SGHDT, CDR2 YYEEEE. The CDR3 totals 17 residues. Here the CDR3 reads CASSSTGTGSGNQPQHF. The DNA for the CDR3 is TGTGCCAGCAGCTCTACCGGGACAGGATCAGGGAATCAGCCCCAGCATTTT.

This clonotype was counted at least ten times. The V gene is TRBV7-2, the J gene TRBJ2-1, with TRBD2 identical over 11 bases. The V segment lost 3 bases and the J segment 6 bases; nucleotides outside the gene matches: 4. The CDR3 consists of 15 residues. Per germline, CDR1 SGHTA and CDR2 FQGNSA. CDR3 amino acids: CASSFSGRAVNEQFF. The CDR3 DNA is TGTGCCAGCAGCTTTAGCGGGAGGGCAGTCAATGAGCAGTTCTTC.

At least ten counts were recorded for this clonotype. This chain uses TRBV19 with TRBJ1-1; D is ambiguous. The V gene lost 10 bases and the J gene lost 1 base, with 10 bases spanning the gap. The germline V gene has CDR1 LNHDA and CDR2 SQIVND (reference sequence). The CDR3 contains 12 residues. CDR3: CATRAENTEAFF. DNA of the CDR3: TGTGCCACCCGGGCAGAGAACACTGAAGCTTTCTTT.

This clonotype appeared many times. The V gene is TRBV12-3 or TRBV12-4, the J gene TRBJ1-1, with D possibly TRBD1 on 5 matching bases. V was shortened by 7 bases and J by 3 bases, with 9 bases between the two germline ends. This CDR3 region has 12 residues. As DNA, the CDR3 is TGTGCCAGCATCCTGGGGCACACTGAAGCTTTCTTT. Its protein is CASILGHTEAFF.

The table lists this clonotype with many counts. V and J are TRBV7-9 and TRBJ2-3, with D tentatively TRBD1 (6 bases). This CDR3 spans 14 amino acids. Germline V gene lookup returns CDR1 SEHNR and CDR2 FQNEAQ (reference sequence). V was cut by 7 bases and J by 5 bases, with 16 bases left in between. CDR3 in amino acids: CASNAMGHQDTQYF. CDR3 bases: TGTGCCAGCAACGCGATGGGACACCAAGATACGCAGTATTTT.

This clonotype was seen a few times. The chain has TRBV11-2 and TRBJ2-5; 7 bases are shared with TRBD2. The germline CDR1 and CDR2 sequences are SGHAT and FQNNGV. The length of the CDR3 is 16 residues. V lost 2 bases, J lost 3 bases, and 9 bases stayed unmatched. The CDR3 reads CASSLYGGRTEETQYF. DNA of the CDR3: TGTGCCAGCAGCTTATACGGCGGGAGAACGGAAGAGACCCAGTACTTC.

This clonotype was counted many times. V and J are TRBV27 and TRBJ1-4, with 7 positions matching TRBD1. Germline V CDR1 and CDR2: MNHEY, SMNVEV (reference sequence). Trimming cost V 3 bases and J 6 bases; bases outside gene matches: 10. This CDR3 comprises 16 residues. CDR3 sequence: CASSFQYRGGYEKLFF. The CDR3 bases are TGTGCCAGCAGTTTCCAATACAGGGGAGGTTATGAAAAACTGTTTTTT. The full variable domain, its missing parts supplied by reference TRBV27 and TRBJ1-4, is EAQVTQNPRYLITVTGKKLTVTCSQNMNHEYMSWYRQDPGLGLRQIYYSMNVEVTDKGDVPEGYKVSRKEKRNFPLILESPSPNQTSLYFCASSFQYRGGYEKLFFGSGTQLSVL.

In regard to this clonotype: At one end, the junction sequence differs from germline, possibly due to a read error. The rearrangement links TRBV29-1 to TRBJ1-1, with a tentative D call TRBD1 (6 bases). The CDR3 sequence is 12 residues long. Per the germline V gene, CDR1 is SQVTM and CDR2 is ANQGSEA. This chain's CDR3 is CSVEGGYAEAFF. In DNA, the CDR3 is TGCAGCGTCGAAGGGGGGTACGCTGAAGCTTTCTTT.

J is TRBJ2-1 and V is TRBV6-2 or TRBV6-3, with TRBD2 as a possible D gene (7 bases). In germline, CDR1 is MNHEY, CDR2 SVGEGT. The CDR3 spans 14 residues. V lost 9 bases and J 6 bases, leaving 18 bases between the germline ends. The CDR3 spells CASAVGGPGNEQFF. In DNA form, the CDR3 reads TGTGCCAGTGCTGTCGGGGGGCCTGGCAATGAGCAGTTCTTC.

This clonotype appeared many times. This sequence joins TRBV7-2 and TRBJ2-1, with a weak D call TRBD1 (6 bases). V lost 5 bases to trimming and J lost 7 bases, with 12 bases between them. The V gene's germline CDR1 is SGHTA and CDR2 FQGNSA. The CDR3 is 13 residues long. CDR3 loop: CASSIGGQNEQFF. The CDR3 nucleotides are TGTGCCAGCAGCATAGGAGGACAGAATGAGCAGTTCTTC.

J is TRBJ1-3 and V is TRBV28; D gene unclear. Germline V CDR1 and CDR2: MDHEN, SYDVKM. V was pared by 10 bases and J by 9 bases, with 19 bases between. The CDR3 has 13 amino acids. This CDR3 is CATLMGSGGTIYF. CDR3 nucleotides: TGTGCCACCCTGATGGGGTCTGGAGGCACCATATATTTT.